The present T cell receptor (beta chain) was sequenced within a study of shared clonotypes between healthy human individuals. Study-level findings and limits: Memory subsets generally showed smaller estimated richness than naive subsets did. Expectations were that clonotype sharing among donors would be affected by sequencing depth.

Original methodology: ImmunoSEQ output held junction-only sequences without quality scores, so filtering differed. Profiled with immunoSEQ multiplex PCR; TCRdb holds only in-frame clones, not every one. V and J calls and clone size come straight from that table; D and trimming were deduced from the DNA. The top ten clones hold 0.057% of a sample with about 610,000 clones, approximately 97% of them seen once. Donors included only healthy HIV-negative adults lacking recent acute infections or vaccinations. Per the germline V gene, CDR1 is SGHDN and CDR2 is FVKESK. CDR3 length: 17 residues. Losses at the gene ends were 5 bases for V and 7 bases for J; bases not matched to a gene: 10. To note about this clone: Its cognate antigen is unknown.

This sequence originates from a woman under 40 in good health. V gene TRBV14 combines with J gene TRBJ2-1, with 14 bases fitting TRBD2. Sequenced sample: naive CD4+ T cells sorted from blood. Subset denoted: CD45RA+ positively selected. CDR3 protein: CASSFLKGLAGVNEQFF. The CDR3 region has the DNA TGTGCCAGCAGCTTTCTCAAGGGACTAGCGGGAGTTAATGAGCAGTTCTTC.